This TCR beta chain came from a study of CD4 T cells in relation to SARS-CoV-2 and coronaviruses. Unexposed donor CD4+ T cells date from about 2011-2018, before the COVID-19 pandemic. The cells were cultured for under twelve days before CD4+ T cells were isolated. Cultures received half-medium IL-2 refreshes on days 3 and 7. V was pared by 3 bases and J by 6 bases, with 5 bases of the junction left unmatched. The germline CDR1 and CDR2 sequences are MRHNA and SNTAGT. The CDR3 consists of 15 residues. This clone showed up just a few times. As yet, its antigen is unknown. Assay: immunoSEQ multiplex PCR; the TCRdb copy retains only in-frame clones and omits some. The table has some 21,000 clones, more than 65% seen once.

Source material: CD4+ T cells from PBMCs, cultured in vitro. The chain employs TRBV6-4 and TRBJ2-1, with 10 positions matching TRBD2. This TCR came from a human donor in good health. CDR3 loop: CASSEASGSSNEQFF. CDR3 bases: TGTGCCAGCAGTGAAGCTAGCGGGAGCTCCAATGAGCAGTTCTTC.